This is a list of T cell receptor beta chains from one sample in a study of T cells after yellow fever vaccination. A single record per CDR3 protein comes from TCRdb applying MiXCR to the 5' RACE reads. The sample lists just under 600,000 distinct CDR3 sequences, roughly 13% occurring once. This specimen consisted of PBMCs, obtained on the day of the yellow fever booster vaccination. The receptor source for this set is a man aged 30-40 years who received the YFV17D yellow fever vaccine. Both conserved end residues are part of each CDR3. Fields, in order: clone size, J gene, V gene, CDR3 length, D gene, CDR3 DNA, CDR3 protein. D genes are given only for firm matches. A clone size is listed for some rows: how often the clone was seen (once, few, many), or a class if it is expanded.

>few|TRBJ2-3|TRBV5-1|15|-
TGCGCCAGCAGCCCGCCTGCGCAGAGCACAGATACGCAGTATTTT
CASSPPAQSTDTQYF
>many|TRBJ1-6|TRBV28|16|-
TGTGCCAGCAAAAGGAGTCTCTCAGGGTATAATTCACCCCTCCACTTT
CASKRSLSGYNSPLHF
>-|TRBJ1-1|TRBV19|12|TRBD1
TGTGCCAGTAGTGAACAGGGGCTCGGGGCCTTCTTT
CASSEQGLGAFF
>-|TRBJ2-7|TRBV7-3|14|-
TGTGCCAGCAGCATTGCGGGGAACTCCTACGAGCAGTACTTC
CASSIAGNSYEQYF
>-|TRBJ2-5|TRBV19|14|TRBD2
TGTGCCAGTAGTTCTCCGGGACTAGCAGGGACCCAGTACTTC
CASSSPGLAGTQYF
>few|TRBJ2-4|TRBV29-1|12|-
TGCAGCGTTGACCTAGCCAAAAACATTCAGTACTTC
CSVDLAKNIQYF
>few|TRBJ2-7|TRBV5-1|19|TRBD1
TGCGCCAGCAGCTTGGTTCGACAGGGGGGGTCCGTGAATACCTACGAGCAGTACTTC
CASSLVRQGGSVNTYEQYF
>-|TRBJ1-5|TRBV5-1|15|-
TGCGCCAGCAGCTTGGAGACCCCTAGCAATCAGCCCCAGCATTTT
CASSLETPSNQPQHF
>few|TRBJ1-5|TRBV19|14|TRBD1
TGTGCCAGTAGTATGGGGACAGGGGGCCAGCCCCAGCATTTT
CASSMGTGGQPQHF
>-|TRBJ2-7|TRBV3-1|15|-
TGTGCCAGCAGCCAATACGGGATAAACTCCTACGAGCAGTACTTC
CASSQYGINSYEQYF
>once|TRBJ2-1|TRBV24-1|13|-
TGTGCCACCAGTGATGCGCTAGCAGCTGAGCAGTTCTTC
CATSDALAAEQFF
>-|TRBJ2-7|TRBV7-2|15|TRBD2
TGTGCCAGCAGCTTTGGAAGCGGGAAGGCGTCCGAGCAGTACTTC
CASSFGSGKASEQYF
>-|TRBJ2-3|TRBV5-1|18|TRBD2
TGCGCCAGCAGCTTGGGGATAGCGGGAGGCCTTAACACAGATACGCAGTATTTT
CASSLGIAGGLNTDTQYF
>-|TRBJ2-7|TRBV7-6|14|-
TGTGCCAGCAGCTTAAGCCAGGGGATCTACGAGCAGTACTTC
CASSLSQGIYEQYF
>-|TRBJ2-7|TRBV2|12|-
TGTGCCAGCAGACTGGACTTATACGAGCAGTACTTC
CASRLDLYEQYF
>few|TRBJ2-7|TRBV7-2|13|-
TGTGCCAGCAGCGACCCAGGCCCCTACGAGCAGTACTTC
CASSDPGPYEQYF
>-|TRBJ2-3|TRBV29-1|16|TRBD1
TGCAGCGTTGCGTCTGGGTCGGGACAGGGAATAGATACGCAGTATTTT
CSVASGSGQGIDTQYF
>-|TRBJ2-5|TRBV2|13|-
TGTGCCAGCAGGGTAGGACTCTCAGAGACCCAGTACTTC
CASRVGLSETQYF
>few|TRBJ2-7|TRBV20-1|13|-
TGCAGTGCTAGGACCCGCGAATCCTACGAGCAGTACTTC
CSARTRESYEQYF
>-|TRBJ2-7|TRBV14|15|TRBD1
TGTGCCAGCAGACCGTCCGGAAACAGGGGTGGCGAGCAGTACTTC
CASRPSGNRGGEQYF
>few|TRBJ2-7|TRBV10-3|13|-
TGTGCCATCAGTGAGTCGAGTAATTACGAGCAGTACTTC
CAISESSNYEQYF
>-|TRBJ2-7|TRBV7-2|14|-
TGTGCCAGCAGCTCCACATGGACTACGGTGGAGCAGTACTTC
CASSSTWTTVEQYF
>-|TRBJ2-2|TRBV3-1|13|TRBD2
TGTGCCAGCAAGCGACTAGCGGGAGGAGAGCTGTTTTTT
CASKRLAGGELFF
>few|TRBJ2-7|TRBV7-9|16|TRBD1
TGTGCCAGCAGCTCCTGGGTCGGGACAGGGGCCTACGAGCAGTACTTC
CASSSWVGTGAYEQYF
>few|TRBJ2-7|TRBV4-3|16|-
TGCGCCAGCAGCCAAGCGTGGGGCAGGGAGGCCTACGAGCAGTACTTC
CASSQAWGREAYEQYF
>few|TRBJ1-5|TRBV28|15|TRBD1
TGTGCCAGCAGTTTAGGACAGGGGGCCTTTCAGCCCCAGCATTTT
CASSLGQGAFQPQHF
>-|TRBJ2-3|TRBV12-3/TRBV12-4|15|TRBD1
TGTGCCAGCAGTTTAGCCAGGGGGCGCAGAGATACGCAGTATTTT
CASSLARGRRDTQYF
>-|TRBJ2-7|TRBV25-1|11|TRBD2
TGTGCCAGCGCAACTAGCGACCGGCAGTACTTC
CASATSDRQYF
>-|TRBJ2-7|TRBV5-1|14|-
TGCGCCAGCAGCTTGCCGGCGAATAGGTACGAGCAGTACTTC
CASSLPANRYEQYF
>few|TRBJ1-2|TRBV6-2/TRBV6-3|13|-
TGTGCCAGCAGCAAGAGTGACAACTATGGCTACACCTTC
CASSKSDNYGYTF
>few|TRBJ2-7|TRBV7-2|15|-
TGTGCCAGCAGCCAGGCAGGCTTCAGCTCCTACGAGCAGTACTTC
CASSQAGFSSYEQYF